The rows below give T cell receptor beta chains drawn from one sample of a study of blood T cell repertoires in COVID-19. Assay: immunoSEQ multiplex PCR; the TCRdb copy retains only in-frame clones and omits some. The sample consists of some 160,000 clones, roughly 90% of them appearing once. Sequencing used peripheral blood. Receptor source: a man in his sixties with acute or convalescent COVID-19. Both conserved end residues are part of each CDR3. The order of the fields is J gene, clone size, V gene, D gene, CDR3 DNA, CDR3 protein. D genes are given only for firm matches. Size values are once, few and many counts, or a class for expanded clones, and some rows have none.

>TRBJ2-7|.|TRBV5-4|.
TGTGCCAGCGGAACTCAGGGATCCTACGAGCAGTACTTC
CASGTQGSYEQYF
>TRBJ1-2|once|TRBV2|TRBD1
TGTGCCACCGACCGGGACAGTGGCTATGGCTACACCTTC
CATDRDSGYGYTF
>TRBJ2-4|.|TRBV7-2|TRBD1
TGTGCCAGCAGCTTAGGGGGGGACAGGCGAAACATTCAGTACTTC
CASSLGGDRRNIQYF
>TRBJ2-7|.|TRBV7-9|TRBD2
TGTGCCAGCTCAGTGGGGGGGTCCTACGAGCAGTACTTC
CASSVGGSYEQYF
>TRBJ1-2|few|TRBV19|.
TGTGCCAGTAGTTTTCAACAGGGAGCTGGCTACACCTTC
CASSFQQGAGYTF
>TRBJ2-6|.|TRBV7-7|TRBD1
TGTGCCAGCAGCCCGTCCCTCGGGACAGCTCCCACTGGGGCCAACGTCCTGACTTTC
CASSPSLGTAPTGANVLTF
>TRBJ1-5|.|TRBV20-1|.
TGCAGTGCTCGTGACGGGAGGGGCAATCAGCCCCAGCATTTT
CSARDGRGNQPQHF
>TRBJ1-4|.|TRBV5-1|.
TGCGCCAGCAGCGGGGAGGTAGGGATGAGTGAAAAACTGTTTTTT
CASSGEVGMSEKLFF
>TRBJ2-2|.|TRBV9|.
TGTGCCAGCAGCCCCCCCCGGGCAGGGCGCACCGGGGAGCTGTTTTTT
CASSPPRAGRTGELFF
>TRBJ2-3|.|TRBV19|TRBD2
TGTGCCAGTAGCCTGACTAGCGGGGGGGCAGGAAGGACAGATACGCAGTATTTT
CASSLTSGGAGRTDTQYF
>TRBJ2-2|.|TRBV6-5|TRBD2
TGTGCCAGCGTTAGCGGGGGGGCAGGTTTCGGGGAGCTGTTTTTT
CASVSGGAGFGELFF
>TRBJ1-1|.|TRBV5-1|TRBD1
TGCGCCAGCAGCTTCGGGACAGGGGATGGCACTGAAGCTTTCTTT
CASSFGTGDGTEAFF
>TRBJ2-1|.|TRBV4-2|TRBD2
TGTGCCAGCAGCCCCCGTGGGACTAGCGGGGATGAATTGGTTTACAATGAGCAGTTCTTC
CASSPRGTSGDELVYNEQFF
>TRBJ1-4|.|TRBV5-1|.
TGCGCCAGCAGCTACGGGATTAATGAAAAACTGTTTTTT
CASSYGINEKLFF
>TRBJ1-2|.|TRBV5-1|TRBD1
TGCGCCAGCAGCGAGGGGGCCGGGGGTGGCTACACCTTC
CASSEGAGGGYTF
>TRBJ1-5|.|TRBV4-1|.
TGCGCCAGCAGCCAAGAGGGCAAAGGGGTCAATCAGCCCCAGCATTTT
CASSQEGKGVNQPQHF
>TRBJ2-5|.|TRBV5-1|.
TGCGCCAGCGGACAGCAAGAGACCCAGTACTTC
CASGQQETQYF
>TRBJ2-1|.|TRBV19|TRBD2
TGTGCCAGTAGTATAAGGAGCGGGGGGGCTAGGTCCTACAATGAGCAGTTCTTC
CASSIRSGGARSYNEQFF
>TRBJ1-3|.|TRBV19|.
TGTGCCAGTAGTTCAGACCGGAGCTCTGGAAACACCATATATTTT
CASSSDRSSGNTIYF